These T cell receptor beta chains were read from a single sample in a study of cytotoxic CD8 clonotypes in ibrutinib-treated CLL. Clones were sequenced by immunoSEQ multiplex PCR, and TCRdb holds only the in-frame ones, with some missing. In the table there are some 160,000 clones, roughly 86% of which are singletons. The specimen comprised PBMCs, sampled after 12 months of ibrutinib treatment. The receptor source for this set is a human donor with chronic lymphocytic leukemia. CDR3s include the opening cysteine and the closing phenylalanine or tryptophan. The size of a clone is reported for some rows only, either as once, few or many, or as a class for expanded clones.

size: few
V: TRBV9
CDR3: CASSVRPTGELFF

size: -
V: TRBV6-5
CDR3: CASDRSGGRAFF

size: -
V: TRBV9
CDR3: CASSSDSGRASEQFF

size: once
V: TRBV4-1
CDR3: CASSQDHGQVLLAKNIQYF

size: -
V: TRBV7-3
CDR3: CASRGGLNTEAFF

size: -
V: TRBV18
CDR3: CASSPPAASYEQYF

size: -
V: TRBV10-3
CDR3: CAISEATSGNEQFF

size: -
V: TRBV19
CDR3: CASSRQDQPQHF

size: -
V: TRBV28
CDR3: CASRLGGETQYF

size: -
V: TRBV23-1
CDR3: CASSTRTGTYEQYF

size: -
V: TRBV27
CDR3: CASRGLAGGPRTGELFF

size: -
V: TRBV2
CDR3: CASSEGQGFDGYTF

size: -
V: TRBV4-2
CDR3: CASRLDSGHRTVAFF

size: -
V: TRBV5-5
CDR3: CASSLGRNNEKLFF

size: once
V: TRBV5-1
CDR3: CASSSPGQGGKNEQFF

size: few
V: TRBV6-5
CDR3: CASNPDSLGGTEAFF

size: -
V: TRBV4-3
CDR3: CASSQEGRESTYEQYF

size: -
V: TRBV19
CDR3: CASSTGQLSSYNEQFF

size: -
V: TRBV29-1
CDR3: CSVADSPNQPQHF

size: -
V: TRBV5-4
CDR3: CASSVRDRGSYEQYF

size: -
V: TRBV11-3
CDR3: CASSFGPQETQYF

size: -
V: TRBV4-3
CDR3: CASTKACSRWSVNQPQHF

size: -
V: TRBV5-8
CDR3: CASSQGTGLNRETQYF

size: -
V: TRBV2
CDR3: CASTLVRSTDTQYF

size: -
V: TRBV10-3
CDR3: CAISDPSSGGSQGQFF

size: -
V: TRBV5-1
CDR3: CASSLKGPANEQFF

size: -
V: TRBV7-9
CDR3: CASSLEASGVETQYF

size: -
V: TRBV20-1
CDR3: CSARDPNTIYF

size: -
V: TRBV30
CDR3: CAWSNGGQETQYF

size: -
V: TRBV4-1
CDR3: CASSQDTWAVGNTIYF

size: -
V: TRBV27
CDR3: CASSFTGTGGMYYGYTF

size: -
V: TRBV5-4
CDR3: CASSLVGAGELFF

size: -
V: TRBV28
CDR3: CASSVPASSYEQYF

size: -
V: TRBV7-2
CDR3: CASQKSAGAYNEQFF

size: -
V: TRBV10-1
CDR3: CASSESAEQFF

size: -
V: TRBV19
CDR3: CASSGIWTSGKATGELFF

size: -
V: TRBV19
CDR3: CASSIDLGPSYEQYF

size: -
V: TRBV5-1
CDR3: CASSRPKTGSYPGLAGGGHGELFF

size: -
V: TRBV2
CDR3: CASNLPGTVQGQPQHF

size: -
V: TRBV7-3
CDR3: CASSSGTSGREQYF

size: -
V: TRBV6-5
CDR3: CASSRTGGFEKLFF

size: -
V: TRBV11-2
CDR3: CASSRTSGMVDEQFF

size: -
V: TRBV19
CDR3: CAVETGRGIYDGYTF

size: -
V: TRBV7-8
CDR3: CASSRKSGLAIEETQYF

size: -
V: TRBV27
CDR3: CASRNHGTGNTIYF

size: -
V: TRBV5-1
CDR3: CASSAGTKTFGQYF

size: -
V: TRBV7-8
CDR3: CASSAGGEQFF

size: -
V: TRBV19
CDR3: CASTPGGYSGNTIYF

size: -
V: TRBV7-7
CDR3: CASSPGTKETQYF

size: once
V: TRBV13
CDR3: CASSPRDSLVDEAFF

size: -
V: TRBV7-2
CDR3: CASSPERGRNSPLHF

size: -
V: TRBV2
CDR3: CASSVPAAVSSYNSPLHF